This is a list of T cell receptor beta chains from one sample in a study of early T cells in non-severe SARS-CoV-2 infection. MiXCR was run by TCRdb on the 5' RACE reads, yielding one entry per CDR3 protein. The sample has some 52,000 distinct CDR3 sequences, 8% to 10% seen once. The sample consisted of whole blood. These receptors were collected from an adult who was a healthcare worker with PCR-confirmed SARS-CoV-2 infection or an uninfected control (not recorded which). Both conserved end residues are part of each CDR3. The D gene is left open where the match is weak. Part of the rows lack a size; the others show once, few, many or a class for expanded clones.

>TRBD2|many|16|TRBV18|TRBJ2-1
CASSPPSLAGVAEQFF
TGTGCCAGCTCACCCCCCTCCCTAGCGGGAGTGGCTGAGCAGTTCTTC
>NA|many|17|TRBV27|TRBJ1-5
CASSLSGSPDSGQPQHF
TGTGCCAGCAGTTTAAGCGGGTCTCCTGATTCTGGTCAGCCCCAGCATTTT
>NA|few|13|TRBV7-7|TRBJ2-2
CASSFDSTGELFF
TGTGCTAGCAGCTTCGACAGTACCGGGGAGCTGTTTTTT
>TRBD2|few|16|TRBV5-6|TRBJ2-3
CASSLRTSGSTDTQYF
TGTGCCAGCAGCCTCCGGACTAGCGGTAGCACAGATACGCAGTATTTT
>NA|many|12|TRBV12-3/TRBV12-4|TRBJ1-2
CASSSGEYGYTF
TGTGCCAGCAGTTCAGGGGAGTATGGCTACACCTTC
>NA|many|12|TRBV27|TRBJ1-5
CASSLLGQPQHF
TGTGCCAGCAGTTTATTGGGTCAGCCCCAGCATTTT
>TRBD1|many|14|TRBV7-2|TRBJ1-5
CASSRDRGQEPQHF
TGTGCCAGCAGCCGGGACAGGGGGCAGGAGCCCCAGCATTTT
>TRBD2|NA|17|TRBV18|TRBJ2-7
CASSPRLAGGYLYEQYF
TGTGCCAGCTCACCACGACTAGCGGGAGGGTATCTCTACGAGCAGTACTTC
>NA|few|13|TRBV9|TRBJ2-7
CASSVAGIHEQYF
TGTGCCAGCAGCGTAGCAGGGATCCACGAGCAGTACTTC
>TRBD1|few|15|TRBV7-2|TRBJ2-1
CASSSGGYPYNEQFF
TGTGCCAGCAGCTCAGGGGGCTATCCCTACAATGAGCAGTTCTTC